Shown below are 24 T cell receptor beta chains from a single sample sequenced in a study of tumor-infiltrating lymphocytes in primary liver carcinoma. cDNA specific to TCR beta was made from about 0.45 ug of total RNA, with a constant-region primer employed for priming. Sequencing libraries for TCR beta derived from three nested multiplex PCR rounds that used slightly modified ARM-PCR. Running roughly 10 cycles apiece, the first two PCR rounds relied on TRBV1-TRBV30 forward primers together with a C-beta reverse primer. Each CDR3 protein is one row after TCRdb ran MiXCR on the multiplex PCR reads. The sample has about 200,000 distinct CDR3 sequences; approximately 64% are singletons. Germline DNA was extracted too, while blood RNA derived from unsorted whole blood. The sequenced sample consisted of peripheral blood. These receptor sequences come from a woman between 55 and 75 years old with primary liver carcinoma and hepatitis B virus infection.

A note on this clonotype: A clone one base away is much larger, so this may be a read error. Lacking the conserved final phenylalanine or tryptophan, this CDR3 likely reflects a read error. The chain uses TRBV6-1 and TRBJ2-5; possible D gene TRBD1, 5 bases. The CDR3 is 15 amino acids. V was shortened by 3 bases and J by 5 bases, with 16 bases between the two germline ends. Germline V CDR1 and CDR2: MNHNS, SASEGT. In DNA, the CDR3 is TGTGCCAGCAGTGACGTAGCAGGGATGCAGGAGACCCAGTACATC. It encodes CASSDVAGMQETQYI.

This clonotype was observed a few times. This chain uses TRBV6-6 with TRBJ2-4, with 12 bases identical to TRBD1. CDR1 is MNHNY, CDR2 SVGAGI, per germline (reference sequence). V lost 6 bases, J lost 0 bases, and 6 bases stayed unmatched. This CDR3 region has 17 residues. In DNA form, the CDR3 reads TGTGCCAGCAGCCGGGACAGGGGGCCGTTAGCCAAAAACATTCAGTACTTC. It codes for CASSRDRGPLAKNIQYF.

V usage is TRBV5-1 and J usage is TRBJ2-3, with D unclear. The germline CDR1 and CDR2 sequences are SGHRS and YFSETQ. The V end was cut by 2 bases, the J end by 4 bases, with 11 bases between. The CDR3 contains 14 residues. The CDR3 bases are TGCGCCAGCAGCTTCCGAGACGGCGCAGATACGCAGTATTTT. As protein: CASSFRDGADTQYF.

V gene TRBV5-1 combines with J gene TRBJ2-1, with 9 positions matching TRBD2. Looked up from germline, CDR1 is SGHRS and CDR2 is YFSETQ. The CDR3 covers 16 residues. V was pared by 2 bases and J by 0 bases, with 3 bases of the junction left unmatched. In DNA form, the CDR3 reads TGCGCCAGCAGCTTACTTAGCGGGAGCTCCTACAATGAGCAGTTCTTC. Encoded protein: CASSLLSGSSYNEQFF.

The sample holds many counts of this clonotype. For the CDR3, the DNA is TGTGCCAGCAGTGCCGGGACACCTGGGAATTCACCCCTCCACTTT. It translates to CASSAGTPGNSPLHF. The chain carries TRBV6-1 and TRBJ1-6; possibly TRBD1 for D (6 bases). Germline V gene sequence: CDR1 MNHNS, CDR2 SASEGT. The CDR3 runs to 15 residues. Trimming pared 4 bases from V and 7 bases from J, leaving 14 bases between.

This clonotype appeared many times. This chain uses TRBV5-6 with TRBJ2-5, with D unresolved. The CDR3 sequence is 14 residues long. V lost 1 base and J 3 bases, leaving 10 bases between the germline ends. Per the germline V gene, CDR1 is SGHDT and CDR2 is YYEEEE. The DNA of the CDR3 is TGTGCCAGCAGCTTGTACGCCAAAAAAGAGACCCAGTACTTC. Its translation: CASSLYAKKETQYF. Full variable domain (remainder filled in from reference TRBV5-6 and TRBJ2-5): DAGVTQSPTHLIKTRGQQVTLRCSPKSGHDTVSWYQQALGQGPQFIFQYYEEEERQRGNFPDRFSGHQFPNYSSELNVNALLLGDSALYLCASSLYAKKETQYFGPGTRLLVL.

About this clonotype: One junction end does not reproduce the germline sequence, and a read error may be involved. The V gene is TRBV12-3 or TRBV12-4, the J gene TRBJ2-1, with 9 nucleotides matching TRBD2. The CDR3 spans 18 residues. The CDR3 region is CGSSPGLARSSSYNEQFF. The CDR3 DNA reads as TGTGGCAGCAGTCCCGGACTAGCGAGGTCAAGCTCCTACAATGAGCAGTTCTTC.

The CDR3 region is CASSTRLAGSRRGEQFF. Here the CDR3 DNA reads TGTGCCAGCAGTACAAGACTAGCGGGGAGCCGGCGGGGAGAGCAGTTCTTC. The chain has TRBV28 and TRBJ2-1, with 11 bases matching TRBD2. In germline, CDR1 is MDHEN, CDR2 SYDVKM. There are 17 residues in the CDR3. V lost 5 bases to trimming and J lost 10 bases; unmatched junction nucleotides: 16.

This clonotype was seen only once. V and J are TRBV11-2 and TRBJ2-1; 7 nucleotides line up with TRBD2. Germline V gene lookup returns CDR1 SGHAT and CDR2 FQNNGV. The CDR3 is made up of 17 amino acids. Trimming took 5 bases from V and 2 from J; bases not matched to a gene: 12. Here the CDR3 DNA reads TGTGCCAGCAGCCTAGGTCAGCCAGGGAGGGCCTACAATGAGCAGTTCTTC. It codes for CASSLGQPGRAYNEQFF.

On this clonotype itself: Sequence at one end of the junction differs from germline and may be a read error. This rearrangement joins TRBV11-1 to TRBJ2-2; D remains ambiguous. Germline CDR1 is SGHAT and CDR2 is FQDESV (reference sequence). The CDR3 has 12 amino acids. The DNA for the CDR3 is TGTGCAAGCAGCCTACTACCAGGGGAGCTGTTTTTT. This gives the protein CASSLLPGELFF.

This clonotype occurred once. This may be a read error: a much more frequent sequence differs by one nucleotide. This sequence joins TRBV6-1 and TRBJ2-2; D may correspond to TRBD1 or TRBD2 (5 bases each). This CDR3 is built from 16 residues. CDR1 is MNHNS, CDR2 SASEGT, per germline. The CDR3 bases are TGTGCCAGCAGTGAAGCGCCGCTGCTGCTAGCTGGGGGGCTGTTTTTT. Amino acid sequence: CASSEAPLLLAGGLFF.

Note on this clonotype: A much larger clone differs by one base, so this may be a read error. V is TRBV2 and J is TRBJ1-1, with a tentative D call TRBD1 (6 bases). The CDR3 contains 15 residues. Germline V gene lookup returns CDR1 SNHLY and CDR2 FYNNEI. The CDR3 is CASSRTTGLNTDAFF. For the CDR3, the DNA is TGTGCCAGCAGCCGGACGACAGGCCTGAACACTGATGCTTTCTTT.

Points on this clonotype: Being one base from a much bigger clone, this may be a read error. The chain has TRBV11-1 and TRBJ2-2, with D possibly being TRBD1 (6 bases). The germline V gene encodes CDR1 SGHAT and CDR2 FQDESV (reference sequence). The CDR3 totals 16 residues. Trimming cost V 4 bases and J 7 bases, with 19 bases left between them. The DNA of the CDR3 is TGTGCCAGCAGCTCCGGCAGGGGTCCAGTCGGCGGGGAGCTGTTTTTT. This gives the protein CASSSGRGPVGGELFF.

With regard to this clonotype: Possible read error: a much larger clone is one base away. The rearrangement links TRBV6-6 to TRBJ2-2; TRBD2 agrees at 11 bases. The germline V gene has CDR1 MNHNY and CDR2 SVGAGI (reference sequence). The CDR3 sequence is 15 residues long. The CDR3 region is CASSRLAGNTGKLFF. The CDR3 nucleotides are TGTGCCAGCAGTCGACTAGCGGGGAACACCGGGAAGCTGTTTTTT.

In regard to this clonotype: A much larger clone sits a single nucleotide away, making a read error possible. V is TRBV7-9 and J is TRBJ2-2; no reliable D call. The V end lost 8 bases, the J end lost 1 base, and 20 bases lay between the germline ends. Germline V gene sequence: CDR1 SEHNR, CDR2 FQNEAQ (reference sequence). This CDR3 contains 17 residues. CDR3 protein: CASRLRRLIRNTGELFF. DNA of the CDR3: TGTGCCAGCCGCCTCAGGAGACTTATACGGAACACCGGGGAGCTGTTTTTT.

For the CDR3, the DNA is TGTGCCAGTAGCCTTGACAGTTCCTTTAACACTGAAGCTTTCTTT. This encodes CASSLDSSFNTEAFF. The chain links TRBV11-2 to TRBJ1-1, with D maybe TRBD1 (5 bases). This CDR3 has 15 residues. Germline V lookup: CDR1 SGHAT, CDR2 FQNNGV. V was cut by 9 bases and J by 2 bases, with 19 bases left in between. Full variable domain (missing parts from reference TRBV11-2 and TRBJ1-1): EAGVAQSPRYKIIEKRQSVAFWCNPISGHATLYWYQQILGQGPKLLIQFQNNGVVDDSQLPKDRFSAERLKGVDSTLKIQPAKLEDSAVYLCASSLDSSFNTEAFFGQGTRLTVV.

The V call is TRBV11-3, the J call TRBJ1-1; D gene unclear. Between the trimmed V and J ends, which lost 5 bases and 5 bases, there was a span of 18 bases. Per the germline V gene, CDR1 is SGHNT and CDR2 is YENEEA. The CDR3 loop spans 15 amino acids. CDR3: CASSAPEPKNTEAFF. Here the CDR3 DNA reads TGTGCCAGCAGCGCACCGGAACCTAAGAATACTGAAGCTTTCTTT.

Concerning this clonotype: Being one base from a much bigger clone, this may be a read error. The chain is built from TRBV6-6 and TRBJ2-3, with 7 nucleotides matching TRBD1. The CDR3 extends over 15 amino acids. Unmatched junction bases numbered 10, after V lost 8 bases and J lost 2 bases. Germline V gene lookup returns CDR1 MNHNY and CDR2 SVGAGI (reference sequence). The CDR3 spells CASGRQTGPTDTQYF. CDR3 sequence (DNA): TGTGCCAGCGGGAGACAGACAGGGCCCACAGATACGCAGTATTTT.

With respect to this clonotype: A read error may be the cause here, since a much bigger clone is one base away. The chain joins TRBV29-1 to TRBJ2-2, with D possibly matching TRBD1 (6 bases). V shed 0 bases and J shed 3 bases, with 11 bases lying between them. From germline, CDR1 is SQVTM and CDR2 ANQGSEA. The CDR3 has 15 amino acids. The CDR3 coding sequence is TGCAGCGTTGAAGAAGGGGGTACTGACACCGGGGAGCTGTTTTTT. As protein: CSVEEGGTDTGELFF.

Points on this clonotype: This could be a read error, since a much larger clone is one nucleotide away. The CDR3 here is CVSSPYRGGLFGTDTQYF. CDR3 bases: TGTGTCAGCAGTCCTTATCGGGGGGGGTTGTTTGGCACAGATACGCAGTATTTT. The V and J genes are TRBV12-3 or TRBV12-4 and TRBJ2-3; 8 positions agree with TRBD2. The CDR3 consists of 18 residues.

The chain links TRBV6-2 or TRBV6-3 to TRBJ1-2, with 7 bases aligning to TRBD1. V lost 5 bases and J lost 8; bases outside the gene matches: 5. CDR3 length equals 12 residues. CDR1 is MNHEY, CDR2 SVGEGT, per germline. The CDR3 loop reads CASSETGEGYTF. As DNA, the CDR3 is TGTGCCAGCAGTGAAACAGGGGAGGGCTACACCTTC.

The V gene is TRBV5-4, the J gene TRBJ2-3; D is unclear. There are 14 residues in the CDR3. Trimming pared 0 bases from V and 0 bases from J, leaving 5 bases between. Germline CDR1 is SGHNT and CDR2 is YYREEE (reference sequence). CDR3 nucleotide sequence: TGTGCCAGCAGCTTGGAGGGCAGCACAGATACGCAGTATTTT. Translating it yields CASSLEGSTDTQYF.

Notes on this clonotype: One base away lies a much larger clone, so this may be a sequencing read error. The rearrangement links TRBV6-1 to TRBJ1-3, with a weak D call TRBD1 (6 bases). The CDR3 length is 15 residues. V was trimmed by 2 bases and J by 4 bases, leaving 12 bases between them. Looked up from germline, CDR1 is MNHNS and CDR2 is SASEGT. The chain's CDR3 is CASSETWGLGNTIYF. DNA of the CDR3: TGTGCCAGCAGTGAAACGTGGGGGCTCGGAAACACCATATATTTT.

Notes on this clonotype: Relative to the germline gene, one junction end is altered; a read error may explain this. Written as DNA, the CDR3 is TGCGTCAGCAGTGAGTCGTACGGGAGACGGACCCAGTACTTC. Residues: CVSSESYGRRTQYF. This sequence joins TRBV10-1 and TRBJ2-5, with D tentatively TRBD2 (6 bases). Germline CDR1 is WNHNN and CDR2 is SYGVQD (reference sequence). This CDR3 contains 14 residues.